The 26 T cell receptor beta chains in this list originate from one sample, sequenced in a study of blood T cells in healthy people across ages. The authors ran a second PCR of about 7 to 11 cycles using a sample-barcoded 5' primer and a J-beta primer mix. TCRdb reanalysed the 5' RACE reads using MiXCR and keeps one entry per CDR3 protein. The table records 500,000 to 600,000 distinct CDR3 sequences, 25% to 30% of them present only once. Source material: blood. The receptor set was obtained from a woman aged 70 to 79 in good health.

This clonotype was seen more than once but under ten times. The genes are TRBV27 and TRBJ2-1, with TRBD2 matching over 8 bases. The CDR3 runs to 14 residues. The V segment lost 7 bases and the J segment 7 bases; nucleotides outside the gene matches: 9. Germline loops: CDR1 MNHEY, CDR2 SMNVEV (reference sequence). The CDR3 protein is CASTEAGGRNEQFF. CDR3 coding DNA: TGTGCCAGCACTGAGGCGGGGGGCAGGAATGAGCAGTTCTTC.

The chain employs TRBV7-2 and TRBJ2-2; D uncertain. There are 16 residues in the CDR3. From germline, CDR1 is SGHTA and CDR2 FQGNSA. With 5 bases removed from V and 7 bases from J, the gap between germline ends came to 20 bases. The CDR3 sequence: CASSPRGVRPYGELFF. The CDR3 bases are TGTGCCAGCAGCCCGAGAGGAGTCAGGCCATACGGGGAGCTGTTTTTT. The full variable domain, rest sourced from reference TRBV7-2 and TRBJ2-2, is GAGVSQSPSNKVTEKGKDVELRCDPISGHTALYWYRQSLGQGLEFLIYFQGNSAPDKSGLPSDRFSAERTGGSVSTLTIQRTQQEDSAVYLCASSPRGVRPYGELFFGEGSRLTVL.

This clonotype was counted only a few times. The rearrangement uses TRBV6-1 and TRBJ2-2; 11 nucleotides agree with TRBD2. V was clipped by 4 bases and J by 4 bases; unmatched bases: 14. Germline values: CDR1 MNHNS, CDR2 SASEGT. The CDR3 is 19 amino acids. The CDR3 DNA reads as TGTGCCAGCAGTGGTCCTAGCGGGGGGAAAAATGGAGGCACCGGGGAGCTGTTTTTT. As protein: CASSGPSGGKNGGTGELFF.

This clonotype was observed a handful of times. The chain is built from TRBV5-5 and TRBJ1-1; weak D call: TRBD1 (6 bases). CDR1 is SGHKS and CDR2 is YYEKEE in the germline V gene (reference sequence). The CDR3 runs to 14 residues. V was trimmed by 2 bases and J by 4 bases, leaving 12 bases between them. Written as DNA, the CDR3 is TGTGCCAGCAGCTTTACAGGGAGGAGCACTGAAGCTTTCTTT. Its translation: CASSFTGRSTEAFF.

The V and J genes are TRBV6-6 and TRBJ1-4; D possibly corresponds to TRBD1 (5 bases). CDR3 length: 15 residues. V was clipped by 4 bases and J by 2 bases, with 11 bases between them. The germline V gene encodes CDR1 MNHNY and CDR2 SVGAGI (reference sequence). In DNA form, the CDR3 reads TGTGCCAGCAGTTTCTTCAGGGAGACTAATGAAAAACTGTTTTTT. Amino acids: CASSFFRETNEKLFF.

CDR3 protein: CASSPGQGQDQPQHF. CDR3 nucleotide sequence: TGTGCCAGCAGCCCCGGACAGGGCCAGGATCAGCCCCAGCATTTT. V is TRBV6-1 and J is TRBJ1-5; 8 bases match TRBD1. V lost 6 bases, J lost 5 bases, and 9 bases stayed unmatched. The V gene's germline CDR1 is MNHNS and CDR2 SASEGT. The CDR3 covers 15 residues.

The CDR3 is CATSDPIPGTGDTRAEAFF. CDR3 nucleotides: TGTGCCACCAGTGACCCTATCCCCGGGACAGGGGACACAAGGGCTGAAGCTTTCTTT. This chain joins TRBV24-1 and TRBJ1-1; 10 bases map to TRBD1. V trimming: 4 bases; J trimming: 6 bases; junction bases outside the gene matches: 19. Germline V CDR1 and CDR2: KGHDR, SFDVKD. CDR3 length: 19 amino acids.

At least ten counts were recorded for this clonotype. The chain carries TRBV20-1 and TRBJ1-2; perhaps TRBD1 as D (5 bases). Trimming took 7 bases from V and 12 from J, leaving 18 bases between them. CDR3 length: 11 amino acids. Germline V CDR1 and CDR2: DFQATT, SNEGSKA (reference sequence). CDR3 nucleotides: TGCAGTGTTGAGGGGAATAAGAGCAACACCTTC. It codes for CSVEGNKSNTF.

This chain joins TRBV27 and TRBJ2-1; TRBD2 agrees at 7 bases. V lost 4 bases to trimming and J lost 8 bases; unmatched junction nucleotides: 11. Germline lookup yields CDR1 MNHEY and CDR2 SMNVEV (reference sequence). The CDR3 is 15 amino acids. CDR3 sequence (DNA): TGTGCCAGCAGTTCCCCGGGACTAAGGTCTGATGAGCAGTTCTTC. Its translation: CASSSPGLRSDEQFF.

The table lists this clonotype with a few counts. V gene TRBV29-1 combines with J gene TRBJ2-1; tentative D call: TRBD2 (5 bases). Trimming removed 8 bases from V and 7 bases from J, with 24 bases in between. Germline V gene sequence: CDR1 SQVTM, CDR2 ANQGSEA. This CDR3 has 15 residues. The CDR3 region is CSSLPIASVRNEQFF. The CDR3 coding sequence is TGCAGCTCCCTCCCGATAGCGTCGGTACGTAATGAGCAGTTCTTC.

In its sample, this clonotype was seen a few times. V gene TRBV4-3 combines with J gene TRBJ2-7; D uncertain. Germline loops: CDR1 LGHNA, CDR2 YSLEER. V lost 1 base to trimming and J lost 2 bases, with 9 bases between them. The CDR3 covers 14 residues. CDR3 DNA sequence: TGCGCCAGCAGCCAAGGGCCTGGAACCTACGAGCAGTACTTC. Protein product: CASSQGPGTYEQYF.

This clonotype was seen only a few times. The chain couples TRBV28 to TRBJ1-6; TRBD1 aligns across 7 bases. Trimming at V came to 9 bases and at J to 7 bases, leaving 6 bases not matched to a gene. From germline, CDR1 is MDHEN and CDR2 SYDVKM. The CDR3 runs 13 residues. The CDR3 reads CARRTGTNSPLHF. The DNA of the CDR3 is TGTGCCAGACGGACAGGAACCAATTCACCCCTCCACTTT.

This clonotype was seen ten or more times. The CDR3 loop is CASSLDSGAYNEQFF. In nucleotides, the CDR3 is TGCGCCAGCAGCTTGGACAGCGGGGCCTACAATGAGCAGTTCTTC. This sequence joins TRBV5-1 and TRBJ2-1, with TRBD2 matching 7 bases. This CDR3 is built from 15 residues. Germline assignment: CDR1 SGHRS and CDR2 YFSETQ. The junction had 2 bases not matched to a gene; V was cut back by 0 bases and J by 2 bases.

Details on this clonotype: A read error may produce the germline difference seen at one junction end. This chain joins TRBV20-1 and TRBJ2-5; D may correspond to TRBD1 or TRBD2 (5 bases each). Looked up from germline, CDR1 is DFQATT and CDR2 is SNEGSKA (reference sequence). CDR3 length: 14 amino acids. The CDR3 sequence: CSARWGLAQETPYF. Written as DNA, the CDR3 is TGCAGTGCTAGATGGGGCCTAGCCCAAGAGACCCCGTACTTC.

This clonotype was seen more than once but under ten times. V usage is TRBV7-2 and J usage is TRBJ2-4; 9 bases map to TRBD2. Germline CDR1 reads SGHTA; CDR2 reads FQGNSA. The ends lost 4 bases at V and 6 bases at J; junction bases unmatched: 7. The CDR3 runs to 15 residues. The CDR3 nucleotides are TGTGCCAGCAGCTCGGCGGGTAGCGGGGGAAACATTCAGTACTTC. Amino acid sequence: CASSSAGSGGNIQYF.

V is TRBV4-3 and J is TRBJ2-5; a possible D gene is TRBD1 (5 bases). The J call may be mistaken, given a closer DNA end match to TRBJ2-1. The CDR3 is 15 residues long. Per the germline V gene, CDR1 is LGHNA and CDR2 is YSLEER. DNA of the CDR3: TGCGCCAGCAGCCAAGTGCGACAGCCCAACAATGAGCAGTTCTTC. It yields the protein CASSQVRQPNNEQFF.

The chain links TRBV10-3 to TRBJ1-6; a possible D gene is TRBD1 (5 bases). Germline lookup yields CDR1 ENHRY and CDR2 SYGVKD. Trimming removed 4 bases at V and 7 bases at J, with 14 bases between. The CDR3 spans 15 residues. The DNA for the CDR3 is TGTGCCATCAGTGCCCAAACGGCAGGGAATTCACCCCTCCACTTT. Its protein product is CAISAQTAGNSPLHF.

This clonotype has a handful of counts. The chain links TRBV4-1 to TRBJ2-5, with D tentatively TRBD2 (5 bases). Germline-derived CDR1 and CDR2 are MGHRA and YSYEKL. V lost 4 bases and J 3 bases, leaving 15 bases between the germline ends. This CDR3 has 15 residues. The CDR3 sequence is CASSPHGMEEETQYF. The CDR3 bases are TGCGCCAGCAGCCCCCATGGGATGGAGGAAGAGACCCAGTACTTC.

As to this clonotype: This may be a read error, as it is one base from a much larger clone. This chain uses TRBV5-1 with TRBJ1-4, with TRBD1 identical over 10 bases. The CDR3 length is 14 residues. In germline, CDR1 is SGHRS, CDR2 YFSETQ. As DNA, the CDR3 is TGCGGCAGCAGCTTCGGGACAGGGGAGGAAAAACTGTTTTTT. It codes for CGSSFGTGEEKLFF.

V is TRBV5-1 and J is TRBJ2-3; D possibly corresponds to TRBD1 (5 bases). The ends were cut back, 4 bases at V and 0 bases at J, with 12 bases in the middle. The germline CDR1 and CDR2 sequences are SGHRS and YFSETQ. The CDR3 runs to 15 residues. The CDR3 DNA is TGCGCCAGCAGCCCGGTAAGGGGAAGCACAGATACGCAGTATTTT. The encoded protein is CASSPVRGSTDTQYF. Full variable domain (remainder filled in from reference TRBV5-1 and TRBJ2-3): KAGVTQTPRYLIKTRGQQVTLSCSPISGHRSVSWYQQTPGQGLQFLFEYFSETQRNKGNFPGRFSGRQFSNSRSEMNVSTLELGDSALYLCASSPVRGSTDTQYFGPGTRLTVL.

CDR3: CASRADRGYEKLFF. In DNA, the CDR3 is TGCGCCAGCAGAGCGGACAGGGGTTATGAAAAACTGTTTTTT. This chain joins TRBV5-1 and TRBJ1-4, with TRBD1 identical over 9 bases. CDR3 length: 14 residues. The germline V gene has CDR1 SGHRS and CDR2 YFSETQ. The junction had 5 bases not matched to a gene; V was cut back by 5 bases and J by 6 bases.

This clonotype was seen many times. The CDR3: CASSPGQGATNEKLFF. CDR3 nucleotide sequence: TGTGCCAGCAGCCCGGGACAGGGGGCAACTAATGAAAAACTGTTTTTT. The V gene is TRBV7-9, the J gene TRBJ1-4; 11 bases agree with TRBD1. Germline CDR1 reads SEHNR; CDR2 reads FQNEAQ (reference sequence). With V trimmed by 5 bases and J by 0 bases, 2 bases remained unmatched. The CDR3 is 16 amino acids.

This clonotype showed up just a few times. The CDR3 coding sequence is TGTGCCAGCAGTGAAGCCGTTGGACCACAGTACTTC. It codes for CASSEAVGPQYF. V usage is TRBV2 and J usage is TRBJ2-4; D not certain. Germline assignment: CDR1 SNHLY and CDR2 FYNNEI. This CDR3 spans 12 amino acids. The ends were cut back, 0 bases at V and 13 bases at J, with 10 bases in the middle. The full variable domain, with the rest looked up from reference TRBV2 and TRBJ2-4, is EPEVTQTPSHQVTQMGQEVILRCVPISNHLYFYWYRQILGQKVEFLVSFYNNEISEKSEIFDDQFSVERPDGSNFTLKIRSTKLEDSAMYFCASSEAVGPQYFGAGTRLSVL.

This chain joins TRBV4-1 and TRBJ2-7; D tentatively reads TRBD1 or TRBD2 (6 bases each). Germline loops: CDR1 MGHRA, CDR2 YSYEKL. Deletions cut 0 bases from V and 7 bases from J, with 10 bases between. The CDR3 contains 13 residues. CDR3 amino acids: CASSQDTGTEQYF. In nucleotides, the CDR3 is TGCGCCAGCAGCCAAGATACAGGGACTGAGCAGTACTTC.

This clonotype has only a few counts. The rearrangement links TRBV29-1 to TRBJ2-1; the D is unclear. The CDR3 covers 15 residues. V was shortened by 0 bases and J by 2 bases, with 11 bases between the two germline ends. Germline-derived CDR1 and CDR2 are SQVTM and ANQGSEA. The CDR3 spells CSVEEPGRPYNEQFF. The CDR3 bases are TGCAGCGTTGAAGAACCGGGTAGACCCTACAATGAGCAGTTCTTC.

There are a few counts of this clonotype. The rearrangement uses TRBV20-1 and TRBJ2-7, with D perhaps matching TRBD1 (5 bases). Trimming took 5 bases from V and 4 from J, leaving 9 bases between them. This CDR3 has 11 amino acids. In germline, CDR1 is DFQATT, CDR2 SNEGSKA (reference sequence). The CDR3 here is CSAGRQYEQYF. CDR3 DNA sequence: TGCAGTGCTGGAAGACAGTACGAGCAGTACTTC.